This T cell receptor beta chain comes out of a study of regulatory T cells in long-lasting Graves disease. General study findings and limits: Persistent disease exhibited a predilection for TRBV28, TRBJ1-2 and TRBJ2-5.

V dropped 6 bases and J dropped 8 bases, with 16 bases sitting between them. The CDR3 loop spans 13 amino acids. Germline V CDR1 and CDR2: SNHLY, FYNNEI. This clonotype was counted at least ten times. Its antigen is unidentified. Time point meaning: newly diagnosed GD, antithyroid drugs for less than 3 months. The TCR library was prepared using RNA isolated from PBMCs. Investigators prepared the TCR beta libraries by applying iRepertoire HTBI primers and Arm-PCR of CDR3 regions. A single record per CDR3 protein comes from TCRdb applying MiXCR to the multiplex PCR reads. This table has 520,000 or so distinct CDR3 sequences, about 12% appearing once. In addition, the sample was reused for a study of T cells in Graves' hyperthyroidism and ophthalmopathy.

The sequence came from a woman between 25 and 40 years old with Graves disease. The sequences come from peripheral blood mononuclear cells (PBMCs), collected at new diagnosis, from a patient treated with antithyroid drugs. The rearrangement links TRBV2 to TRBJ1-2, with D possibly being TRBD1 (6 bases). CDR3 protein: CASRATGMGGYTF. DNA for the CDR3: TGTGCCAGCAGGGCTACAGGGATGGGAGGCTACACCTTC.